These 15 T cell receptor beta chains originate from one sample sequenced in a study of blood T cell repertoires in COVID-19. The repertoire was sequenced with immunoSEQ multiplex PCR; TCRdb's copy has only in-frame clones and lacks some. Among about 150,000 clones listed, approximately 87% were seen once. Sample: peripheral blood. These receptors were collected from a woman aged 45 to 65 with active or convalescent COVID-19.

The chain links TRBV11-3 to TRBJ2-1, with a weak D call TRBD2 (6 bases). Trimming took 3 bases from V and 1 from J, leaving 7 bases between them. The CDR3 extends over 14 amino acids. CDR1 SGHNT and CDR2 YENEEA come from the germline V gene. The CDR3 spells CASSFGGSYNEQFF. The CDR3 DNA reads as TGTGCCAGCAGCTTCGGGGGTTCCTACAATGAGCAGTTCTTC.

V usage is TRBV2 and J usage is TRBJ1-5, with 9 positions matching TRBD1. Per germline, CDR1 SNHLY and CDR2 FYNNEI. Trimming removed 4 bases from V and 1 base from J; junction bases left unmatched: 5. The length of the CDR3 is 16 residues. The CDR3 nucleotides read TGTGCCAGCAGTGGACAGGGGGGAGGGAGCAATCAGCCCCAGCATTTT. The encoded protein is CASSGQGGGSNQPQHF.

This clone was counted between two and nine times. This chain connects TRBV18 to TRBJ1-1; D perhaps matches TRBD1 (5 bases). V gave up 2 bases and J gave up 3 bases, with 13 bases separating them. CDR3 size: 15 residues. The germline gives CDR1 KGHSH, CDR2 LQKENI. CDR3 region: CASSPSAGSDTEAFF. CDR3 bases: TGTGCCAGCTCACCAAGCGCAGGGTCTGACACTGAAGCTTTCTTT.

This clone was recorded a few times. Germline is not matched at one junction end, which may reflect a read error. This rearrangement joins TRBV9 to TRBJ1-2; 11 nucleotides line up with TRBD1. CDR3 size: 13 residues. CDR1 is SGDLS and CDR2 is YYNGEE in the germline V gene. The CDR3 reads CASSALPGQGAFF. The CDR3 coding sequence is TGTGCCAGCAGCGCTCTTCCAGGACAGGGGGCTTTCTTC.

This clone has just a few counts. J is TRBJ1-6 and V is TRBV30; perhaps TRBD1 as D (6 bases). This CDR3 region has 15 residues. CDR1 and CDR2 from the germline V gene are GTSNPN and SVGIG (reference sequence). Trimming cost V 3 bases and J 8 bases, with 17 bases left between them. CDR3 sequence reads: CAWSPTGTHDSPLHF. CDR3 coding DNA: TGTGCCTGGAGCCCCACCGGGACACATGATTCACCCCTCCACTTT.

V usage is TRBV28 and J usage is TRBJ2-3, with 14 bases lining up with TRBD2. Germline assignment: CDR1 MDHEN and CDR2 SYDVKM. Losses at the gene ends were 6 bases for V and 2 bases for J; bases not matched to a gene: 7. This CDR3 is built from 17 residues. CDR3 DNA sequence: TGTGCCAGCAGGCCCGGGACTAGCGGGAGAATCACAGATACGCAGTATTTT. Translated: CASRPGTSGRITDTQYF.

This chain joins TRBV20-1 and TRBJ1-1; D not resolved. This CDR3 is 13 amino acids long. V lost 5 bases, J lost 1 base, and 11 bases lay in between. In germline, CDR1 is DFQATT, CDR2 SNEGSKA (reference sequence). CDR3 loop: CSARVGANTEAFF. The CDR3 DNA is TGCAGTGCTCGTGTAGGAGCGAACACTGAAGCTTTCTTT.

The rearrangement links TRBV4-1 to TRBJ2-1; 8 nucleotides match TRBD2. Per the germline V gene, CDR1 is MGHRA and CDR2 is YSYEKL. With V trimmed by 3 bases and J by 10 bases, 8 bases remained unmatched. There are 14 residues in the CDR3. The CDR3 DNA sequence: TGCGCCAGCAGCCAGCGGGAGGTGCGTGAGGAGCAGTTCTTC. This encodes CASSQREVREEQFF.

The chain uses TRBV19 and TRBJ1-1; 9 bases are a match to TRBD1. Germline V gene lookup returns CDR1 LNHDA and CDR2 SQIVND (reference sequence). The length of the CDR3 is 14 residues. Trimming at V came to 4 bases and at J to 3 bases, leaving 3 bases not matched to a gene. As DNA, the CDR3 is TGTGCCAGTAGTAGAAACAGGGGGCACACTGAAGCTTTCTTT. Translating gives CASSRNRGHTEAFF.

This clone was seen just once. The genes are TRBV3-1 (or the pseudogene TRBV3-2) and TRBJ1-6, with 9 bases aligning to TRBD1. The V gene end was trimmed by 3 bases and the J gene end by 7 bases; junction bases not matched to a gene: 4. This CDR3 contains 15 residues. The germline gives CDR1 LGHDT, CDR2 YNNKEL (reference sequence). The CDR3 bases are TGTGCCAGCAGCCAGGGGGACAGGGAGAATTCACCCCTCCACTTT. It is translated as CASSQGDRENSPLHF.

The chain is built from TRBV20-1 and TRBJ2-1, with 13 bases lining up with TRBD2. Germline V gene data show CDR1 as DFQATT and CDR2 as SNEGSKA (reference sequence). Trimming at V came to 3 bases and at J to 4 bases, leaving 3 bases not matched to a gene. CDR3 size: 15 residues. CDR3 sequence (DNA): TGCAGTGCTAGTTTGGGACTAGCGGGGTACAATGAGCAGTTCTTC. Residues: CSASLGLAGYNEQFF.

This clone was recorded only once. The chain couples TRBV5-1 to TRBJ2-2, with 7 positions matching TRBD2. The J segment lost 0 bases and the V segment lost 5 bases, leaving 4 bases of the junction unmatched. In germline, CDR1 is SGHRS, CDR2 YFSETQ. The CDR3 runs to 15 residues. The CDR3 sequence is CASRVGLANTGELFF. DNA of the CDR3: TGCGCCAGCAGAGTCGGACTAGCGAACACCGGGGAGCTGTTTTTT.

This chain uses TRBV11-1 with TRBJ1-1; no firm D call. The CDR3 extends over 15 amino acids. Germline V CDR1 and CDR2: SGHAT, FQDESV (reference sequence). V dropped 1 base and J dropped 1 base, with 10 bases sitting between them. CDR3 nucleotides: TGTGCCAGCAGCTTAGTCCAACTTTCGAACACTGAAGCTTTCTTT. Translated: CASSLVQLSNTEAFF.

This chain links TRBV7-8 with TRBJ2-1; 7 bases are a match to TRBD2. CDR1 is SGHVS and CDR2 is FQNEAQ in the germline V gene. V trimming: 2 bases; J trimming: 9 bases; junction bases outside the gene matches: 1. The CDR3 spans 12 residues. CDR3 sequence (DNA): TGTGCCAGCAGCTTACCGGGAGGTGAGCAGTTCTTC. Residues: CASSLPGGEQFF. The full variable domain, in which reference TRBV7-8 and TRBJ2-1 provide the parts outside the CDR3, is GAGVSQSPRYKVAKRGQDVALRCDPISGHVSLFWYQQALGQGPEFLTYFQNEAQLDKSGLPSDRFFAERPEGSVSTLKIQRTQQEDSAVYLCASSLPGGEQFFGPGTRLTVL.

J is TRBJ1-1 and V is TRBV4-3, with no clear D. CDR1 is LGHNA, CDR2 YSLEER, per germline. Deletions cut 1 base from V and 6 bases from J, with 21 bases between. The CDR3 loop spans 17 amino acids. The CDR3 here is CASSQVSYDRLGPEAFF. The CDR3 DNA sequence: TGCGCCAGCAGCCAAGTAAGCTACGACCGACTAGGGCCTGAAGCTTTCTTT.